This T cell receptor beta chain appears in the sequencing data of a study of CD8 T cells in ankylosing spondylitis. General study findings and limits: In synovial fluid and blood from reactive arthritis, some motif variants were previously reported. Significantly higher representation of disease-linked clones was reported for matched ankylosing spondylitis synovial fluid. Ankylosing spondylitis blood appeared to carry a characteristic TCR beta motif of eight or nine highly homologous variants.

This clonotype was counted a few times. The antigen is unknown. Construction of TCR beta libraries was performed using quantitative 5'-RACE with molecular barcodes. TCRdb passed the 5' RACE reads through MiXCR, listing each CDR3 protein once. The sample gives around 140,000 distinct CDR3 sequences, roughly a sixth of which show up once; 30% to 35% is in the top ten. Germline CDR1 is MGHRA and CDR2 is YSYEKL. CDR3 length: 13 amino acids. After removal of 4 bases from V and 5 bases from J, the junction contained 5 bases not matched to a gene. The sequence derives from a male donor with ankylosing spondylitis. The sample was blood, either unsorted or a sorted T cell fraction (not recorded which). This chain joins TRBV4-1 and TRBJ2-7, with 7 bases that match TRBD1. The CDR3 loop is CASSPDRVHEQYF. The CDR3 DNA sequence: TGCGCCAGCAGCCCTGACAGGGTCCACGAGCAGTACTTC.